These 25 T cell receptor beta chains originate from one sample sequenced in a study of shared clonotypes between healthy human individuals. Generated by immunoSEQ multiplex PCR, the TCRdb table keeps only in-frame clones and is missing some. Among approximately 1.5 million clones listed, 98% to 99% were seen once. The sample comprised naive CD4+ T cells sorted from blood. The subset was: CD45RA+ positively selected. Receptors were obtained from a man under 40 in good health.

This rearrangement joins TRBV6-5 to TRBJ2-7; D is unclear. The CDR3 sequence is 14 residues long. Trimming removed 6 bases at V and 5 bases at J, with 17 bases between. Germline CDR1 MNHEY, CDR2 SVGAGI. DNA of the CDR3: TGTGCCAGCAGACGGCTGACGGACCTCCACGAGCAGTACTTC. Translating gives CASRRLTDLHEQYF.

The rearrangement joins TRBV27 to TRBJ2-1; 9 bases line up with TRBD1. CDR1 and CDR2 (germline): MNHEY, SMNVEV (reference sequence). The J segment lost 5 bases and the V segment lost 3 bases, leaving 5 bases of the junction unmatched. This CDR3 has 15 residues. The CDR3 region is CASSFRDRDHNEQFF. CDR3 bases: TGTGCCAGCAGTTTCCGGGACAGGGACCACAATGAGCAGTTCTTC.

The chain uses TRBV19 and TRBJ1-1, with D uncertain. Germline V gives CDR1 LNHDA, CDR2 SQIVND (reference sequence). The CDR3 sequence is 11 residues long. V gave up 8 bases and J gave up 1 base, with 5 bases separating them. The CDR3 reads CASQRNTEAFF. In DNA, the CDR3 is TGTGCCAGTCAACGGAACACTGAAGCTTTCTTT.

The V and J genes are TRBV5-6 and TRBJ2-5, with D maybe TRBD2 (6 bases). This CDR3 region has 15 residues. The germline V and J ends were trimmed by 4 bases and 1 base, with 14 bases remaining between them. Germline V gene lookup returns CDR1 SGHDT and CDR2 YYEEEE. This CDR3 is CASSPTHSGQETQYF. CDR3 bases: TGTGCCAGCAGCCCCACTCATAGCGGCCAAGAGACCCAGTACTTC.

The chain couples TRBV28 to TRBJ2-7; 7 bases map to TRBD2. The V gene's germline CDR1 is MDHEN and CDR2 SYDVKM. The length of the CDR3 is 14 residues. The V gene end was trimmed by 8 bases and the J gene end by 2 bases; junction bases not matched to a gene: 9. Here the CDR3 reads CASRSQRGTYEQYF. CDR3 sequence (DNA): TGTGCCAGCCGCTCCCAGCGGGGAACCTACGAGCAGTACTTC.

V usage is TRBV4-3 and J usage is TRBJ2-5, with D maybe TRBD1 (5 bases). CDR3 size: 14 residues. Looked up from germline, CDR1 is LGHNA and CDR2 is YSLEER. V dropped 1 base and J dropped 4 bases, with 10 bases sitting between them. The DNA for the CDR3 is TGCGCCAGCAGCCAAGCAGGGTCGCGAGAGACCCAGTACTTC. Translated, it gives CASSQAGSRETQYF.

This chain connects TRBV9 to TRBJ2-2; the D gene is possibly TRBD1 (6 bases). The CDR3 sequence is 16 residues long. V lost 3 bases and J lost 1, with 13 bases in between. Germline V gives CDR1 SGDLS, CDR2 YYNGEE. Written as DNA, the CDR3 is TGTGCCAGCAGCGGGTCGGACAGACGGAACACCGGGGAGCTGTTTTTT. Protein sequence: CASSGSDRRNTGELFF.

The chain links TRBV5-4 to TRBJ2-1; a possible D gene is TRBD2 (5 bases). V lost 4 bases to trimming and J lost 9 bases, with 17 bases between them. This CDR3 contains 14 residues. Germline CDR1 reads SGHNT; CDR2 reads YYREEE (reference sequence). CDR3 nucleotide sequence: TGTGCCAGCAGCATGGGCAGGACGGGAAGTGAGCAGTTCTTC. It yields the protein CASSMGRTGSEQFF.

Concerning this clone: The identical CDR3 is also encoded by other nucleotide sequences in the sample. The CDR3 is CASSLRAASGANVLTF. The CDR3 coding sequence is TGTGCCAGCAGCTTACGTGCGGCCTCTGGGGCCAACGTCCTGACTTTC. The chain carries TRBV7-6 and TRBJ2-6; D gene unclear. CDR3 length equals 16 residues. The V end lost 2 bases, the J end lost 0 bases, and 8 bases lay between the germline ends. The germline gives CDR1 SGHVS, CDR2 FNYEAQ. The full variable domain, with the rest looked up from reference TRBV7-6 and TRBJ2-6, is GAGVSQSPRYKVTKRGQDVALRCDPISGHVSLYWYRQALGQGPEFLTYFNYEAQQDKSGLPNDRFSAERPEGSISTLTIQRTEQRDSAMYRCASSLRAASGANVLTFGAGSRLTVL.

V gene TRBV20-1 combines with J gene TRBJ2-7, with a possible D match to TRBD2 (5 bases). The V gene's germline CDR1 is DFQATT and CDR2 SNEGSKA (reference sequence). There are 11 residues in the CDR3. The germline V and J ends were trimmed by 2 bases and 6 bases, with 8 bases remaining between them. CDR3 bases: TGCAGTGCTAGACATGGGAGCGAGCAGTACTTC. Its protein is CSARHGSEQYF.

Written as DNA, the CDR3 is TGTGCCAGCAGCTTAGCACGGACTAGTATCTATGAGCAGTTCTTC. It yields the protein CASSLARTSIYEQFF. The V gene is TRBV7-8, the J gene TRBJ2-1; TRBD2 matches 7 bases. Per the germline V gene, CDR1 is SGHVS and CDR2 is FQNEAQ. Trimming at V came to 0 bases and at J to 8 bases, leaving 7 bases not matched to a gene. The CDR3 has 15 amino acids.

V and J are TRBV7-2 and TRBJ2-7; 8 positions match TRBD2. J lost 4 bases, V lost 5 bases, and 10 bases had no gene match. Germline V lookup: CDR1 SGHTA, CDR2 FQGNSA. CDR3 size: 15 residues. CDR3 DNA sequence: TGTGCCAGCAGCAAAAGCGGGAGTCAGTCGTACGAGCAGTACTTC. Translated: CASSKSGSQSYEQYF.

This clone was recorded once. V is TRBV10-2 and J is TRBJ2-7, with 8 bases that match TRBD2. Germline V gene data show CDR1 as WSHSY and CDR2 as SAAADI. J gave up 9 bases and V 7 bases, and 11 bases lay outside the gene matches. CDR3 length: 13 amino acids. CDR3 sequence (DNA): TGCGCCAGCACCAGGACTAGCTACGAGGCGCAGTACTTC. This sequence encodes CASTRTSYEAQYF.

This chain links TRBV27 with TRBJ2-6; TRBD2 matches 7 bases. The germline CDR1 and CDR2 sequences are MNHEY and SMNVEV (reference sequence). V trimming: 0 bases; J trimming: 0 bases; junction bases outside the gene matches: 2. CDR3 length: 17 residues. CDR3 protein: CASSLSGRVSGANVLTF. The CDR3 DNA reads as TGTGCCAGCAGTTTATCAGGGAGGGTCTCTGGGGCCAACGTCCTGACTTTC.

The chain couples TRBV6-1 to TRBJ1-2, with TRBD1 identical over 8 bases. CDR1 MNHNS and CDR2 SASEGT come from the germline V gene. The length of the CDR3 is 12 residues. V shed 6 bases, J shed 8 bases, and the junction held 5 bases outside the gene matches. In DNA, the CDR3 is TGTGCCAGCAGATGGACAGGGCTCGGCTACACCTTC. Translated: CASRWTGLGYTF.

The chain combines TRBV28 with TRBJ2-1, with 7 bases fitting TRBD2. Germline V gene lookup returns CDR1 MDHEN and CDR2 SYDVKM. The junction had 14 bases not matched to a gene; V was cut back by 7 bases and J by 5 bases. This CDR3 has 16 residues. In nucleotides, the CDR3 is TGTGCCAGCACCCTCCTTGGGCGGCGGGAGAACAATGAGCAGTTCTTC. Protein product: CASTLLGRRENNEQFF. Full variable domain (rest looked up from reference TRBV28 and TRBJ2-1): DVKVTQSSRYLVKRTGEKVFLECVQDMDHENMFWYRQDPGLGLRLIYFSYDVKMKEKGDIPEGYSVSREKKERFSLILESASTNQTSMYLCASTLLGRRENNEQFFGPGTRLTVL.

The chain links TRBV4-2 to TRBJ2-3; 10 nucleotides line up with TRBD1. The CDR3 spans 17 residues. CDR1 is LGHNA and CDR2 is YNFKEQ in the germline V gene. The V gene end was trimmed by 0 bases and the J gene end by 3 bases; junction bases not matched to a gene: 6. CDR3: CASSQDSTGGLTDTQYF. CDR3 DNA sequence: TGTGCCAGCAGCCAAGATTCGACAGGGGGCTTGACAGATACGCAGTATTTT.

The chain is built from TRBV2 and TRBJ2-3; 7 positions match TRBD1. Germline values: CDR1 SNHLY, CDR2 FYNNEI. This CDR3 region has 14 residues. Trimming cost V 10 bases and J 0 bases; bases outside gene matches: 7. CDR3 bases: TGTGCCACCACTCGAGGGGGCAGCACAGATACGCAGTATTTT. Protein product: CATTRGGSTDTQYF.

The chain links TRBV15 to TRBJ2-7; a possible D gene is TRBD2 (5 bases). This CDR3 is built from 15 residues. CDR1 is LNHNV and CDR2 is YYDKDF in the germline V gene (reference sequence). The V and J ends lost 0 bases and 3 bases respectively, with 12 bases between them. The CDR3 reads CATSRDWRLLYEQYF. The CDR3 DNA follows: TGTGCCACCAGCAGAGATTGGAGACTACTCTACGAGCAGTACTTC. Full variable domain (missing parts from reference TRBV15 and TRBJ2-7): DAMVIQNPRYQVTQFGKPVTLSCSQTLNHNVMYWYQQKSSQAPKLLFHYYDKDFNNEADTPDNFQSRRPNTSFCFLDIRSPGLGDTAMYLCATSRDWRLLYEQYFGPGTRLTVT.

The chain joins TRBV29-1 to TRBJ2-2; D might be TRBD2 (7 bases). This CDR3 is built from 15 residues. Germline CDR1 reads SQVTM; CDR2 reads ANQGSEA. V dropped 4 bases and J dropped 3 bases, with 15 bases sitting between them. The CDR3: CSVVPVGGDTGELFF. The CDR3 bases are TGCAGCGTTGTCCCCGTAGGGGGGGACACCGGGGAGCTGTTTTTT.

The V and J genes are TRBV30 and TRBJ2-1; D remains unclear. Germline V gene lookup returns CDR1 GTSNPN and CDR2 SVGIG (reference sequence). This CDR3 has 13 amino acids. Trimming left V 2 bases short and J 10 bases short, with 15 bases between. In DNA, the CDR3 is TGTGCCTGGAGTCCTCAAAGTAGCCTGGAGCAGTTCTTC. This codes for CAWSPQSSLEQFF.

The rearrangement joins TRBV5-4 to TRBJ1-3, with D unclear. This CDR3 is 13 amino acids long. The V end lost 5 bases, the J end lost 6 bases, and 12 bases lay between the germline ends. Germline V CDR1 and CDR2: SGHNT, YYREEE (reference sequence). The CDR3 bases are TGTGCCAGCAGGAACAAAACATCAAACACCATATATTTT. Its protein product is CASRNKTSNTIYF.

Only one count was recorded for this clone. The gene calls are TRBV7-2 and TRBJ2-7, with 10 bases that match TRBD1. The V and J ends lost 1 base and 7 bases, in that order; junction bases with no gene match: 4. This CDR3 has 14 amino acids. Germline V gene sequence: CDR1 SGHTA, CDR2 FQGNSA. CDR3 in DNA: TGTGCCAGCAGCTTAGGACAGGGGGCGGGGGAGCAGTACTTC. Protein: CASSLGQGAGEQYF.

There are a few counts of this clone. The sample has other DNA sequences that encode this CDR3 too. V usage is TRBV10-2 and J usage is TRBJ2-1, with D maybe TRBD2 (6 bases). CDR3 length equals 13 residues. The V end lost 6 bases, the J end lost 0 bases, and 6 bases lay between the germline ends. The germline V gene encodes CDR1 WSHSY and CDR2 SAAADI. Here the CDR3 reads CASSGSSYNEQFF. The CDR3, as DNA: TGCGCCAGCAGCGGGAGCTCCTACAATGAGCAGTTCTTC.

This sequence joins TRBV27 and TRBJ2-3, with D tentatively TRBD2 (5 bases). The ends were cut back, 7 bases at V and 2 bases at J, with 13 bases in the middle. The CDR3 sequence is 14 residues long. Looked up from germline, CDR1 is MNHEY and CDR2 is SMNVEV (reference sequence). The CDR3: CASKRPAVTDTQYF. The CDR3 coding sequence is TGTGCCAGCAAACGGCCAGCGGTCACAGATACGCAGTATTTT.